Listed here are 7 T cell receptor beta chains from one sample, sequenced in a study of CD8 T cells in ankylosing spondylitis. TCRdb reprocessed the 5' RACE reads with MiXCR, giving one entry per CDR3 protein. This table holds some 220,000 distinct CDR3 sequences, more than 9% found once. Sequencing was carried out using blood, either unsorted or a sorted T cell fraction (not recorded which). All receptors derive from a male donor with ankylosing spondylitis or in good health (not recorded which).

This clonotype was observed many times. CDR3 amino acids: CASTLGGDEQFF. In DNA, the CDR3 is TGTGCCAGCACCCTGGGGGGAGATGAGCAGTTCTTC. The chain recombines TRBV4-2 with TRBJ2-1, with a weak D call TRBD2 (6 bases). CDR1 is LGHNA, CDR2 YNFKEQ, per germline. V lost 7 bases, J lost 8 bases, and 12 bases lay in between. The CDR3 has 12 amino acids.

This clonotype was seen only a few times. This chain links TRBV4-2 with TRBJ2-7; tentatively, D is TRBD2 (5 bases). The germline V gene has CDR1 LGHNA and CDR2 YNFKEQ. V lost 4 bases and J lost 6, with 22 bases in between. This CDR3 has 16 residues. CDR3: CASSLDLRAAHSEQYF. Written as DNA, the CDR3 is TGTGCCAGCAGCCTCGACCTGCGGGCTGCCCACTCCGAGCAGTACTTC.

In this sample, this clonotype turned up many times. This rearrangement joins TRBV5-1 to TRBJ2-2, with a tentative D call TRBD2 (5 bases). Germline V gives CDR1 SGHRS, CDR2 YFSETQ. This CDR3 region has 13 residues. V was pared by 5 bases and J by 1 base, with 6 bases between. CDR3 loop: CASREENTGELFF. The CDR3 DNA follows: TGCGCCAGCAGGGAGGAGAACACCGGGGAGCTGTTTTTT.

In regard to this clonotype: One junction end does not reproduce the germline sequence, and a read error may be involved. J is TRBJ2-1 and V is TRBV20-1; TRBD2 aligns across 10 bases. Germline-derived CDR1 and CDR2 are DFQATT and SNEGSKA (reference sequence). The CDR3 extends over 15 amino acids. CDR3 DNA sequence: TGCAGTACTAGAGATCCTCTAGCGGGAGACAATGAGCAGTTCTTC. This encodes CSTRDPLAGDNEQFF.

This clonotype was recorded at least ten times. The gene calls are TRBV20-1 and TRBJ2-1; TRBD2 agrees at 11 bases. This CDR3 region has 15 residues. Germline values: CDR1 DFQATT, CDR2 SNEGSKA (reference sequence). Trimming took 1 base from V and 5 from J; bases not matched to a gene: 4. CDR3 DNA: TGCAGTGCTAGAGCACTAGCGGGGGCAAACAATGAGCAGTTCTTC. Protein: CSARALAGANNEQFF.

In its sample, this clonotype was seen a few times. CDR3 in amino acids: CASSQERSYNSPLHF. The CDR3 nucleotides are TGTGCCAGCAGCCAAGAACGGTCTTATAATTCACCCCTCCACTTT. This chain links TRBV4-2 with TRBJ1-6; D call uncertain. CDR3 length: 15 residues. Germline V lookup: CDR1 LGHNA, CDR2 YNFKEQ. Trimming stripped 0 bases from V and 4 bases from J, with 7 bases between.

The CDR3 sequence is CASSSQTSQETQYF. CDR3 bases: TGTGCCAGCAGCTCGCAGACTTCCCAAGAGACCCAGTACTTC. The rearrangement uses TRBV11-3 and TRBJ2-5; D is unclear. Germline CDR1 SGHNT, CDR2 YENEEA. The V end was cut by 4 bases, the J end by 1 base, with 10 bases between. The CDR3 spans 14 residues.